Sequencing of this TCR beta chain was carried out in a study of blood T cell repertoires in COVID-19. Overall study: PBMCs, B-cell-depleted T cells, or T cells were the source of the cDNA or gDNA that made up the material.

The repertoire was sequenced with immunoSEQ multiplex PCR; TCRdb's copy has only in-frame clones and lacks some. The sample has 430,000 or so clones, roughly 90% seen once. V gave up 1 base and J gave up 6 bases, with 21 bases separating them. The CDR3 spans 17 residues. Germline loops: CDR1 GTSNPN, CDR2 SVGIG (reference sequence). The V call is TRBV30, the J call TRBJ1-4; D not certain. The receptor was isolated from a man between 18 and 35 years old with COVID-19, enrolled during active disease. The sample was peripheral blood. The CDR3 region has the DNA TGTGCCTGGAGTGGGGCAGCTACCACCCGACGTTATGAAAAACTGTTTTTT. Encoded protein: CAWSGAATTRRYEKLFF.